The next 28 T cell receptor beta chains were all read from a single sample in a study of blood T cell repertoires in COVID-19. The table came from immunoSEQ multiplex PCR; TCRdb's copy has only in-frame clones and leaves some out. The sample carries more than 350,000 clones, over 75% recorded once. Material: peripheral blood. The receptors were gathered from a woman aged 25 to 39 with COVID-19, enrolled during active disease.

This clone has only one observation. The chain combines TRBV10-3 with TRBJ2-5; 8 nucleotides match TRBD1. This CDR3 region has 15 residues. Germline values: CDR1 ENHRY, CDR2 SYGVKD. V trimming: 10 bases; J trimming: 4 bases; junction bases outside the gene matches: 14. The CDR3: CASEPGTGRAETQYF. Written as DNA, the CDR3 is TGTGCCAGCGAGCCCGGGACAGGTAGGGCAGAGACCCAGTACTTC.

The gene calls are TRBV25-1 and TRBJ2-4, with D uncertain. Germline CDR1 MGHDK, CDR2 SYGVNS. This CDR3 has 17 amino acids. V dropped 2 bases and J dropped 0 bases, with 14 bases sitting between them. The CDR3 DNA reads as TGTGCCAGCAGTGAAATTTGGTGGGCCCTAGCCAAAAACATTCAGTACTTC. This sequence encodes CASSEIWWALAKNIQYF.

This clone came up once. In DNA, the CDR3 is TGTGCCTGGAGTGTAACAGGACCGGGTCAGTACTTC. This encodes CAWSVTGPGQYF. The rearrangement links TRBV30 to TRBJ2-4; TRBD1 is a possible D gene (5 bases). Germline V gene data show CDR1 as GTSNPN and CDR2 as SVGIG (reference sequence). The CDR3 loop spans 12 amino acids. Trimming took 0 bases from V and 12 from J, leaving 12 bases between them. Supplemented by reference TRBV30 and TRBJ2-4, the full variable domain reads SQTIHQWPATLVQPVGSPLSLECTVEGTSNPNLYWYRQAAGRGLQLLFYSVGIGQISSEVPQNLSASRPQDRQFILSSKKLLLSDSGFYLCAWSVTGPGQYFGAGTRLSVL.

The CDR3 sequence is CASSESAKYEQYF. In nucleotides, the CDR3 is TGCGCCAGCAGTGAAAGCGCGAAGTACGAGCAGTACTTC. This chain joins TRBV10-1 and TRBJ2-7; D is uncertain. V lost 3 bases and J lost 4, with 10 bases in between. The CDR3 has 13 amino acids. CDR1 and CDR2 (germline): WNHNN, SYGVQD (reference sequence).

This clone came up once. The chain links TRBV10-3 to TRBJ2-1, with 7 bases that match TRBD2. CDR1 and CDR2 from the germline V gene are ENHRY and SYGVKD. The ends lost 7 bases at V and 7 bases at J; junction bases unmatched: 10. The CDR3 has 14 residues. The CDR3 region has the DNA TGTGCCATCAAATCCCTTGCGGGAGTAAATGAGCAGTTCTTC. It is translated as CAIKSLAGVNEQFF.

With regard to this clone: This CDR3 is also generated by other DNA sequences in the sample. The V call is TRBV27, the J call TRBJ2-7; 9 bases fit TRBD1. From germline, CDR1 is MNHEY and CDR2 SMNVEV (reference sequence). CDR3 length: 12 residues. J gave up 3 bases and V 8 bases, and 2 bases lay outside the gene matches. CDR3 region: CASGTGSYEQYF. Written as DNA, the CDR3 is TGTGCCAGCGGGACAGGGAGCTACGAGCAGTACTTC.

This clone was seen once. This rearrangement joins TRBV7-2 to TRBJ2-3; 12 nucleotides agree with TRBD2. CDR3 length: 17 amino acids. The trim removed 5 bases at V and 3 bases at J, leaving 9 bases unmatched. Germline CDR1 reads SGHTA; CDR2 reads FQGNSA. This chain's CDR3 is CASSKPSGRAETDTQYF. In DNA form, the CDR3 reads TGTGCCAGCAGCAAACCTAGCGGGAGGGCCGAGACAGATACGCAGTATTTT.

The chain is built from TRBV7-3 and TRBJ1-1; perhaps TRBD1 as D (6 bases). V shed 1 base and J shed 0 bases, with 12 bases lying between them. In germline, CDR1 is SGHTA, CDR2 FQGTGA. This CDR3 comprises 16 residues. The CDR3 DNA reads TGTGCCAGCAGCTTAAAGGGGGGGCCGATGAACACTGAAGCTTTCTTT. It yields the protein CASSLKGGPMNTEAFF.

The J gene is TRBJ2-2, the V gene TRBV11-3; 11 bases fit TRBD2. The length of the CDR3 is 16 residues. V was pared by 5 bases and J by 4 bases, with 6 bases of the junction left unmatched. Germline loops: CDR1 SGHNT, CDR2 YENEEA. The CDR3 region has the DNA TGTGCCAGCAGCCAAACTAGCGGGAGAATCACCGGGGAGCTGTTTTTT. It is translated as CASSQTSGRITGELFF.

The chain has TRBV6-4 and TRBJ2-1; 12 positions agree with TRBD1. Trimming removed 7 bases from V and 9 bases from J; junction bases left unmatched: 7. Germline V gene sequence: CDR1 MRHNA, CDR2 SNTAGT. CDR3 length: 14 residues. CDR3 DNA sequence: TGTGCCAGCAAACCGGGACAGGGGGCTATTGAGCAGTTCTTC. Its protein product is CASKPGQGAIEQFF.

This chain joins TRBV24-1 and TRBJ2-7, with 8 positions matching TRBD2. CDR1 is KGHDR, CDR2 SFDVKD, per germline. With V trimmed by 7 bases and J by 6 bases, 10 bases remained unmatched. The CDR3 is 14 residues long. In DNA form, the CDR3 reads TGTGCCACCAGCGGGGGGGGTAACAGGGTCGAGCAGTACTTC. Translating it yields CATSGGGNRVEQYF.

This chain joins TRBV25-1 and TRBJ2-3, with TRBD2 as a possible D gene (6 bases). CDR3 size: 13 residues. V was trimmed by 2 bases and J by 3 bases, leaving 6 bases between them. The germline gives CDR1 MGHDK, CDR2 SYGVNS. The CDR3 region is CASSEGGTDTQYF. For the CDR3, the DNA is TGTGCCAGCAGTGAAGGGGGGACAGATACGCAGTATTTT.

The chain uses TRBV6-1 and TRBJ1-1, with TRBD1 identical over 7 bases. CDR1 and CDR2 from the germline V gene are MNHNS and SASEGT. With V trimmed by 3 bases and J by 3 bases, 4 bases remained unmatched. This CDR3 region has 14 residues. The CDR3 here is CASSDRQGDTEAFF. The CDR3 DNA follows: TGTGCCAGCAGTGACCGACAGGGTGACACTGAAGCTTTCTTT.

The chain employs TRBV19 and TRBJ2-1; 7 bases are a match to TRBD2. The CDR3 runs 17 residues. Germline V gene sequence: CDR1 LNHDA, CDR2 SQIVND (reference sequence). With 7 bases clipped from V and 0 bases from J, the junction kept 12 bases outside the gene matches. The CDR3 is CASTLGASGPSYNEQFF. CDR3 coding DNA: TGTGCCAGTACCCTAGGGGCTAGCGGACCCTCCTACAATGAGCAGTTCTTC.

V gene TRBV24-1 combines with J gene TRBJ2-3; tentatively, D is TRBD1 (6 bases). The V and J ends lost 8 bases and 1 base respectively, with 15 bases between them. This CDR3 contains 15 residues. The V gene's germline CDR1 is KGHDR and CDR2 SFDVKD. CDR3: CATNLGTHGTDTQYF. As DNA, the CDR3 is TGTGCCACCAACCTCGGGACACACGGCACAGATACGCAGTATTTT.

The gene calls are TRBV10-3 and TRBJ2-5; TRBD2 might be the D (6 bases). The V gene's germline CDR1 is ENHRY and CDR2 SYGVKD. Trimming removed 4 bases at V and 1 base at J, with 10 bases between. This CDR3 is 14 amino acids long. As DNA, the CDR3 is TGTGCCATCAGTGGGGGACTGTTCCAAGAGACCCAGTACTTC. This codes for CAISGGLFQETQYF.

CDR3 loop: CASSYEQGQRPQHF. The CDR3 DNA follows: TGTGCCAGCAGTTACGAGCAGGGGCAACGGCCCCAGCATTTT. This chain uses TRBV6-2 or TRBV6-3 with TRBJ1-5, with D perhaps matching TRBD1 (6 bases). This CDR3 region has 14 residues. Germline V CDR1 and CDR2: MNHEY, SVGEGT. Deletions cut 2 bases from V and 9 bases from J, with 14 bases between.

The chain employs TRBV7-2 and TRBJ2-3; TRBD2 agrees at 7 bases. The CDR3 is 16 amino acids. CDR1 SGHTA and CDR2 FQGNSA come from the germline V gene. The V and J ends lost 2 bases and 1 base, in that order; junction bases with no gene match: 6. This CDR3 is CASSLLADPRTDTQYF. CDR3 DNA: TGTGCCAGCAGCTTACTAGCGGACCCCCGCACAGATACGCAGTATTTT.

The chain has TRBV6-5 and TRBJ2-5, with D hard to call. The CDR3 extends over 14 amino acids. Deletions cut 0 bases from V and 4 bases from J, with 9 bases between. Germline values: CDR1 MNHEY, CDR2 SVGAGI. The CDR3, as DNA: TGTGCCAGCAGTTACTCATGGCTTCCAGAGACCCAGTACTTC. It yields the protein CASSYSWLPETQYF.

The chain joins TRBV5-4 to TRBJ1-6, with D unclear. Trimming removed 0 bases at V and 7 bases at J, with 14 bases between. CDR1 and CDR2 from the germline V gene are SGHNT and YYREEE (reference sequence). The CDR3 is 16 amino acids. In DNA, the CDR3 is TGTGCCAGCAGCTTGGGCCCTCAGGTTGCCAATTCACCCCTCCACTTT. Its protein is CASSLGPQVANSPLHF.

This clone was seen just once. V is TRBV20-1 and J is TRBJ2-1; 9 positions agree with TRBD2. CDR3 length: 14 residues. CDR1 and CDR2 from the germline V gene are DFQATT and SNEGSKA (reference sequence). V lost 3 bases to trimming and J lost 4 bases; unmatched junction nucleotides: 4. The CDR3 region has the DNA TGCAGTGCTAGTGCGGGAGGGAGATACAATGAGCAGTTCTTC. Encoded protein: CSASAGGRYNEQFF.

The chain joins TRBV6-1 to TRBJ1-4, with unresolved D. CDR3 length: 19 amino acids. Per germline, CDR1 MNHNS and CDR2 SASEGT. The V end lost 2 bases, the J end lost 4 bases, and 23 bases lay between the germline ends. The CDR3 DNA is TGTGCCAGCAGTGAAATCCCCCTTCTCCCTGGGTACTATAATGAAAAACTGTTTTTT. This encodes CASSEIPLLPGYYNEKLFF.

V gene TRBV6-1 combines with J gene TRBJ2-3; the match to TRBD2 covers 11 bases. V lost 4 bases, J lost 6 bases, and 9 bases stayed unmatched. The germline V gene has CDR1 MNHNS and CDR2 SASEGT. The CDR3 is 16 residues long. The CDR3 DNA follows: TGTGCCAGCAGTGCTCGGCTAGCGGGAGGAAGGGATACGCAGTATTTT. Amino acid sequence: CASSARLAGGRDTQYF.

This clone came up a few times. This rearrangement joins TRBV9 to TRBJ1-6, with TRBD1 as a possible D gene (6 bases). Germline V gene data show CDR1 as SGDLS and CDR2 as YYNGEE. This CDR3 spans 14 amino acids. Deletions cut 4 bases from V and 10 bases from J, with 15 bases between. CDR3 residues: CASSYRQAESPLHF. The CDR3 nucleotides read TGTGCCAGCAGCTACCGACAGGCTGAGTCACCCCTCCACTTT.

The chain links TRBV21-1 to TRBJ1-1; the table's D call TRBD1 went unverified against the DNA. TRBV21-1 is a listed pseudogene. The CDR3 covers 15 residues. The CDR3 DNA is TGTGCCAGCAGCTCTCCCCCGGCGGCAGGGACTGAAGCTTTCTTT. This codes for CASSSPPAAGTEAFF.

Written as DNA, the CDR3 is TGTGCCAGCAGCTTATCCCAGGGGGCCGCCTACGAGCAGTACTTC. Translated, it gives CASSLSQGAAYEQYF. The rearrangement links TRBV7-9 to TRBJ2-7; 8 bases are shared with TRBD1. CDR3 length: 15 residues. Germline V gives CDR1 SEHNR, CDR2 FQNEAQ (reference sequence). With 2 bases clipped from V and 2 bases from J, the junction kept 5 bases outside the gene matches.

This rearrangement joins TRBV3-1 (or the pseudogene TRBV3-2) to TRBJ2-3; TRBD2 aligns across 12 bases. Per the germline V gene, CDR1 is LGHDT and CDR2 is YNNKEL (reference sequence). This CDR3 is 15 amino acids long. Losses at the gene ends were 1 base for V and 6 bases for J; bases not matched to a gene: 2. The CDR3 sequence: CASSQVTSGSDTQYF. CDR3 coding DNA: TGTGCCAGCAGCCAAGTGACTAGCGGGAGCGATACGCAGTATTTT.

The chain carries TRBV28 and TRBJ1-5; D might be TRBD1 (6 bases). V was cut by 4 bases and J by 10 bases, with 17 bases left in between. The CDR3 is made up of 14 amino acids. Germline CDR1 and CDR2: MDHEN and SYDVKM. DNA of the CDR3: TGTGCCAGCAGTTCATACCTGGACAGAGATCCCCAGCATTTT. Its translation is CASSSYLDRDPQHF. Based on the CDR3 plus reference TRBV28 and TRBJ1-5, the full variable domain is DVKVTQSSRYLVKRTGEKVFLECVQDMDHENMFWYRQDPGLGLRLIYFSYDVKMKEKGDIPEGYSVSREKKERFSLILESASTNQTSMYLCASSSYLDRDPQHFGDGTRLSIL.